These T cell receptor beta chains were read from a single sample in a study of cytomegalovirus exposure and HLA in healthy donors. Profiling relied on immunoSEQ multiplex PCR, and the TCRdb table lists in-frame clones only, not all of them. This table holds 150,000 or so clones, around 79% found once. What was sequenced was PBMCs. The receptors come from a female donor in good health and CMV-seronegative. Both conserved end residues are part of each CDR3. D genes are given only for firm matches. For some rows the clone size is stated as once, few or many, or as a class when expanded; others skip it.

v_gene	d_gene	abundance	j_gene	CDR3aa	CDR3nt
TRBV29-1	NA	NA	TRBJ2-3	CSAWSVPTDTQYF	TGCAGCGCCTGGAGCGTTCCCACAGATACGCAGTATTTT
TRBV7-3	NA	NA	TRBJ2-2	CASSFRPTSGGELFF	TGTGCCAGCAGCTTTCGGCCGACTAGTGGCGGGGAGCTGTTTTTT
TRBV18	TRBD1	NA	TRBJ1-2	CASSPVRQGLNYGYTF	TGTGCCAGCTCACCTGTGCGACAGGGTCTTAACTATGGCTACACCTTC
TRBV30	TRBD2	few	TRBJ2-3	CAWSTGGGPVDTQYF	TGTGCCTGGAGTACCGGCGGGGGACCAGTGGATACGCAGTATTTT
TRBV5-1	NA	few	TRBJ1-4	CASSLGQYNEKLFF	TGCGCCAGCAGCTTGGGACAGTATAATGAAAAACTGTTTTTT
TRBV6-5	NA	NA	TRBJ2-1	CASSPGRYYNEQFF	TGTGCCAGCAGTCCCGGCAGGTATTACAATGAGCAGTTCTTC
TRBV2	NA	NA	TRBJ1-4	CASSEEATNEKLFF	TGTGCCAGCAGTGAGGAGGCAACTAATGAAAAACTGTTTTTT
TRBV7-3	NA	NA	TRBJ2-3	CASSYISGGTTQYF	TGTGCCAGCAGCTATATTTCCGGTGGGACAACGCAGTATTTT
TRBV4-3	NA	NA	TRBJ2-1	CASSFSGSYNEQFF	TGCGCCAGCAGCTTCTCGGGCTCCTACAATGAGCAGTTCTTC
TRBV9	TRBD1	NA	TRBJ2-3	CASSSPQMTGVADTQYF	TGTGCCAGCAGCTCACCCCAAATGACAGGGGTGGCAGATACGCAGTATTTT
TRBV4-3	TRBD1	NA	TRBJ1-1	CASSQDFGQGAGGGRTEAFF	TGCGCCAGCAGCCAAGATTTCGGACAGGGGGCAGGGGGTGGACGCACTGAAGCTTTCTTT
TRBV6-5	NA	NA	TRBJ1-1	CASRQASGNTEAFF	TGTGCCAGCAGACAGGCGTCCGGGAACACTGAAGCTTTCTTT
TRBV2	TRBD1	NA	TRBJ1-2	CASRTGGAGVYGYTF	TGTGCCAGCAGAACAGGGGGCGCGGGGGTCTATGGCTACACCTTC
TRBV5-1	TRBD1	NA	TRBJ1-1	CASSLGQGMTEAFF	TGCGCCAGCAGCTTGGGACAGGGGATGACTGAAGCTTTCTTT
TRBV11-2	NA	once	TRBJ2-2	CASSSRGRGRAGELFF	TGTGCCAGCAGCTCCAGGGGGCGCGGGAGGGCCGGGGAGCTGTTTTTT
TRBV5-8	NA	NA	TRBJ1-6	CARVIRDTYNSPLHF	TGTGCCAGGGTAATCCGGGACACATATAATTCACCCCTCCACTTT
TRBV27	TRBD2	NA	TRBJ2-2	CASSSSTSDLTGELFF	TGTGCCAGCAGTTCCTCTACTAGCGACCTCACCGGGGAGCTGTTTTTT
TRBV5-1	NA	NA	TRBJ2-1	CASSPLPGLRDEQFF	TGCGCCAGCAGCCCACTCCCGGGACTCAGGGATGAGCAGTTCTTC
TRBV6-5	TRBD2	once	TRBJ2-7	CASSYSGGGAWEQYF	TGTGCCAGCAGTTACTCTGGCGGGGGGGCGTGGGAGCAGTACTTC
TRBV27	TRBD1	NA	TRBJ2-2	CASSLISGQGFVGELFF	TGTGCCAGCAGCCTTATATCGGGACAGGGATTTGTCGGGGAGCTGTTTTTT
TRBV2	NA	NA	TRBJ1-1	CATSPGIERTEAFF	TGTGCCACGAGTCCAGGGATCGAGAGGACTGAAGCTTTCTTT
TRBV7-6	NA	NA	TRBJ2-1	CASSLDGSIPTKDEQFF	TGTGCCAGCAGCTTAGATGGGAGCATACCAACCAAGGATGAGCAGTTCTTC
TRBV9	NA	NA	TRBJ1-6	CASSARENSPLHF	TGTGCCAGCAGCGCGAGAGAAAATTCACCCCTCCACTTT
TRBV5-6	NA	NA	TRBJ1-1	CASSLGAVRGNTEAFF	TGTGCCAGCAGTCTGGGCGCAGTGCGGGGGAACACTGAAGCTTTCTTT
TRBV28	NA	NA	TRBJ2-3	CASSPLDTQYF	TGTGCCAGCAGCCCCCTGGATACGCAGTATTTT
TRBV5-1	NA	once	TRBJ1-1	CASSLSTANTEAFF	TGCGCCAGCAGCTTGAGCACAGCCAACACTGAAGCTTTCTTT
TRBV7-2	TRBD1	few	TRBJ2-3	CASSLGYRGKDTQYF	TGTGCCAGCAGCTTAGGTTACAGGGGAAAGGATACGCAGTATTTT
TRBV4-3	TRBD2	NA	TRBJ2-1	CASSQGWASGSNEQFF	TGCGCCAGCAGCCAAGGGTGGGCTAGCGGGAGCAATGAGCAGTTCTTC
TRBV30	NA	few	TRBJ1-1	CAWSTEEAFF	TGTGCCTGGTCAACTGAGGAAGCTTTCTTT
TRBV18	NA	NA	TRBJ1-6	CASSPRTDNSPLHF	TGTGCCAGCTCACCGAGGACAGATAATTCACCCCTCCACTTT
TRBV11-2	TRBD2	NA	TRBJ2-2	CASSLAPWTSNTGELFF	TGTGCCAGCAGCTTAGCCCCTTGGACTAGCAACACCGGGGAGCTGTTTTTT
TRBV27	TRBD1	NA	TRBJ1-2	CASSLWGQINYGYTF	TGTGCCAGCAGTTTATGGGGACAGATAAACTATGGCTACACCTTC
TRBV21-1	NA	NA	TRBJ2-5	CASSLWGHPPGETQYF	TGTGCCAGCAGCCTCTGGGGACACCCCCCGGGGGAGACCCAGTACTTC
TRBV18	NA	NA	TRBJ1-1	CASSPAGLDTEAFF	TGTGCCAGCTCACCAGCAGGCTTGGACACTGAAGCTTTCTTT
TRBV2	TRBD1	NA	TRBJ1-2	CASRGTGVPYGYTF	TGTGCCAGCAGGGGGACAGGGGTTCCCTACGGCTACACCTTC
TRBV19	NA	NA	TRBJ1-1	CASSPNGRGTEAFF	TGTGCCAGTAGTCCTAACGGCAGGGGTACTGAAGCTTTCTTT
TRBV4-2	NA	NA	TRBJ2-7	CASSQGPNPLEQYF	TGTGCCAGCAGCCAGGGGCCAAACCCCCTCGAGCAGTACTTC
TRBV7-3	NA	NA	TRBJ2-1	CASSLLGRSSYNEQFF	TGTGCCAGCAGCTTGCTGGGGAGGAGCTCCTACAATGAGCAGTTCTTC
TRBV4-1	TRBD2	few	TRBJ2-1	CASSQRSASGKYNEQFF	TGCGCCAGCAGCCAAAGGAGCGCTAGCGGGAAGTACAATGAGCAGTTCTTC
TRBV10-3	NA	NA	TRBJ2-5	CAIGPQGGEAQYF	TGTGCCATCGGACCACAGGGGGGGGAGGCCCAGTACTTC
TRBV6-6	NA	NA	TRBJ1-3	CATGMGNTIYF	TGTGCCACCGGGATGGGAAACACCATATATTTT
TRBV11-2	NA	few	TRBJ1-2	CASSLDSGAAAYGYTF	TGTGCCAGCAGCTTAGATAGCGGTGCGGCAGCATATGGCTACACCTTC
TRBV18	NA	NA	TRBJ1-6	CASSPQGGPNSPLHF	TGTGCCAGCTCACCCCAGGGCGGCCCCAATTCACCCCTCCACTTT
TRBV19	NA	NA	TRBJ2-3	CASRTSTDTDTQYF	TGTGCCAGTAGGACTTCGACGGATACAGATACGCAGTATTTT
TRBV2	NA	NA	TRBJ2-7	CASSEAPGHGYEQYF	TGTGCCAGCAGTGAAGCGCCCGGACACGGCTACGAGCAGTACTTC
TRBV30	NA	once	TRBJ2-5	CAWSDTSGETQYF	TGTGCCTGGAGTGACACCTCGGGGGAGACCCAGTACTTC
TRBV7-2	TRBD2	NA	TRBJ2-1	CASSFRAGGVNEQFF	TGTGCCAGCAGCTTCCGAGCGGGAGGGGTCAATGAGCAGTTCTTC
TRBV19	TRBD2	once	TRBJ2-2	CASGRLAGGSTGELFF	TGTGCCAGTGGTAGGCTAGCGGGAGGGAGCACCGGGGAGCTGTTTTTT
TRBV5-1	NA	NA	TRBJ2-3	CASSPASSTDTQYF	TGCGCCAGCAGCCCCGCGTCTAGCACAGATACGCAGTATTTT